The T cell receptor beta chain under discussion was sequenced for a study of T-cell reconstitution after alpha-beta-depleted transplantation in children. General observations from the study: About two months after transplant, alpha-beta T cells reportedly came from several hundred expanded graft clones. It was newly produced T cells that mostly accounted for T-cell counts and diversity one year after transplant.

Trimming took off 3 bases at V and 2 bases at J, with 8 bases between the two ends. This CDR3 has 14 residues. Molecular barcoding with unique molecular identifiers was used for the TCRbeta library. Using its own MiXCR run on the PCR reads, TCRdb lists one record per CDR3 protein. Found here are around 580,000 distinct CDR3 sequences, under 25% of them singletons; the top ten hold less than 15%. This clonotype was recorded many times. The antigen is undetermined. Sample: PBMCs, mostly from graft donor cells, taken 360 days after TCRalphabeta/CD19-depleted stem cell transplant. The source is a boy under two years old who had a stem cell transplant for acute myeloid leukemia, so the T cells may come from the graft donor. The rearrangement joins TRBV12-3 or TRBV12-4 to TRBJ2-1; no firm D call. The CDR3 sequence is CASSFSGTYNEQFF. The CDR3 DNA is TGTGCCAGCAGTTTCTCGGGTACCTACAATGAGCAGTTCTTC.